Below are 31 T cell receptor beta chains sequenced from a single sample in a study of T cells after yellow fever vaccination. TCRdb re-called the 5' RACE reads through MiXCR, storing one row per CDR3 protein. Of about 74,000 distinct CDR3 sequences detected, roughly 7.4% appear once; the ten largest clones hold around 32%. The sample consisted of CD8+ T cells sorted from PBMCs, taken around 5 days after the first yellow fever vaccination. The receptors shown here come from a man aged 18 to 30 who received the YFV17D yellow fever vaccine.

The CDR3 loop reads CASSFLRGQGFDTQYF. Here the CDR3 DNA reads TGTGCCAGCAGCTTCCTAAGGGGACAGGGGTTCGATACGCAGTATTTT. The V and J genes are TRBV7-3 and TRBJ2-3, with TRBD1 matching 10 bases. Trimming at V came to 3 bases and at J to 6 bases, leaving 9 bases not matched to a gene. CDR1 is SGHTA and CDR2 is FQGTGA in the germline V gene. The CDR3 extends over 16 amino acids.

This sequence joins TRBV4-1 and TRBJ2-1; D gene unclear. The CDR3 length is 12 residues. The V and J ends lost 1 base and 7 bases respectively, with 5 bases between them. CDR1 is MGHRA, CDR2 YSYEKL, per germline. CDR3 sequence (DNA): TGCGCCAGCAGCCAAGCAGGTAATGAGCAGTTCTTC. Translated: CASSQAGNEQFF.

This clonotype was counted many times. J is TRBJ2-1 and V is TRBV7-9, with D unresolved. The CDR3 runs 13 residues. V shed 2 bases and J shed 4 bases, with 6 bases lying between them. Germline CDR1 reads SEHNR; CDR2 reads FQNEAQ (reference sequence). CDR3: CASSLRQYNEQFF. CDR3 coding DNA: TGTGCCAGCAGCTTACGACAATACAATGAGCAGTTCTTC.

The chain is built from TRBV5-1 and TRBJ2-7; 9 bases map to TRBD1. This CDR3 is 17 amino acids long. In germline, CDR1 is SGHRS, CDR2 YFSETQ. The V and J ends lost 1 base and 5 bases, in that order; junction bases with no gene match: 13. CDR3 residues: CASSLSVGTGILDEQYF. In DNA, the CDR3 is TGCGCCAGCAGCTTGTCGGTCGGGACAGGGATTTTAGACGAGCAGTACTTC.

This clonotype appeared a few times. The chain links TRBV6-2 or TRBV6-3 to TRBJ2-1; 8 nucleotides agree with TRBD2. Germline CDR1 MNHEY, CDR2 SVGEGT. The V gene end was trimmed by 4 bases and the J gene end by 6 bases; junction bases not matched to a gene: 5. The CDR3 spans 14 residues. The CDR3 loop is CASSWRGELNEQFF. Written as DNA, the CDR3 is TGTGCCAGCAGTTGGCGGGGGGAGCTCAATGAGCAGTTCTTC.

The chain combines TRBV7-9 with TRBJ2-1; 16 bases agree with TRBD2. The germline gives CDR1 SEHNR, CDR2 FQNEAQ (reference sequence). J gave up 10 bases and V 8 bases, and 5 bases lay outside the gene matches. The CDR3 is 14 residues long. CDR3 in DNA: TGTGCCAGCGGGACTAGCGGGGGGGGTAAGGAGCAGTTCTTC. This codes for CASGTSGGGKEQFF.

This sequence joins TRBV3-1 and TRBJ2-3; 9 bases are shared with TRBD2. The germline gives CDR1 LGHDT, CDR2 YNNKEL (reference sequence). The CDR3 loop spans 16 amino acids. V shed 2 bases and J 2 bases; nucleotides not matched to a gene: 5. CDR3 bases: TGTGCCAGCAGCCAAAGCGGGGGGTTTCTCACAGATACGCAGTATTTT. Its protein is CASSQSGGFLTDTQYF.

The CDR3 DNA is TGTGCCAGCAGCTTAGGAGGATTGGGGCAGCCCCAGCATTTT. This translates into CASSLGGLGQPQHF. V is TRBV7-2 and J is TRBJ1-5; D is unresolved. Trimming cost V 1 base and J 7 bases, with 11 bases left between them. Germline lookup yields CDR1 SGHTA and CDR2 FQGNSA. This CDR3 has 14 residues.

This clonotype was found many times. V is TRBV5-5 and J is TRBJ1-5; D call uncertain. The CDR3 length is 15 residues. Germline V gene lookup returns CDR1 SGHKS and CDR2 YYEKEE (reference sequence). V was cut by 0 bases and J by 2 bases, with 9 bases left in between. In nucleotides, the CDR3 is TGTGCCAGCAGCTTGGGGGTAACGGGCAATCAGCCCCAGCATTTT. Protein sequence: CASSLGVTGNQPQHF.

The V gene is TRBV7-6, the J gene TRBJ2-5; D is undetermined. Germline CDR1 SGHVS, CDR2 FNYEAQ. The CDR3 loop spans 12 amino acids. Trimming stripped 4 bases from V and 4 bases from J, with 7 bases between. The CDR3 here is CASSWQSETQYF. CDR3 DNA: TGTGCCAGCAGCTGGCAGTCAGAGACCCAGTACTTC.

This chain uses TRBV7-3 with TRBJ2-1, with TRBD1 identical over 7 bases. Germline trimming cut 5 bases from V and 6 bases from J; bases unmatched to any gene: 4. The CDR3 has 13 amino acids. The germline V gene encodes CDR1 SGHTA and CDR2 FQGTGA. CDR3 nucleotides: TGTGCCAGCAGCCCTTACAGGGGCAATGAGCAGTTCTTC. Translation: CASSPYRGNEQFF.

This clonotype was seen at least ten times. The chain is built from TRBV3-1 and TRBJ2-1, with D uncertain. The CDR3 is 12 residues long. V was shortened by 0 bases and J by 10 bases, with 7 bases between the two germline ends. The V gene's germline CDR1 is LGHDT and CDR2 YNNKEL (reference sequence). CDR3 protein: CASSQEGMEQFF. The CDR3 DNA is TGTGCCAGCAGCCAAGAAGGCATGGAGCAGTTCTTC.

The sample holds a few counts of this clonotype. The V and J genes are TRBV12-5 and TRBJ1-1; D call uncertain. Trimming left V 1 base short and J 4 bases short, with 28 bases between. The CDR3 contains 20 residues. Germline loops: CDR1 LGHNT, CDR2 FRNRAP. The CDR3 loop reads CASGLGFGSPRSMEGTEAFF. As DNA, the CDR3 is TGTGCTAGTGGTTTGGGATTTGGGTCCCCCCGATCAATGGAGGGCACTGAAGCTTTCTTT. The variable domain in full, completed from reference TRBV12-5 and TRBJ1-1, reads DARVTQTPRHKVTEMGQEVTMRCQPILGHNTVFWYRQTMMQGLELLAYFRNRAPLDDSGMPKDRFSAEMPDATLATLKIQPSEPRDSAVYFCASGLGFGSPRSMEGTEAFFGQGTRLTVV.

The V call is TRBV7-6, the J call TRBJ1-2; D call uncertain. The germline V gene has CDR1 SGHVS and CDR2 FNYEAQ. The CDR3 loop spans 14 amino acids. Trimming took 1 base from V and 2 from J, leaving 8 bases between them. This chain's CDR3 is CASSLGRENYGYTF. DNA of the CDR3: TGTGCCAGCAGCTTAGGGCGGGAAAACTATGGCTACACCTTC. The complete variable domain, with remaining parts taken from reference TRBV7-6 and TRBJ1-2, reads GAGVSQSPRYKVTKRGQDVALRCDPISGHVSLYWYRQALGQGPEFLTYFNYEAQQDKSGLPNDRFSAERPEGSISTLTIQRTEQRDSAMYRCASSLGRENYGYTFGSGTRLTVV.

This clonotype turned up a few times. J is TRBJ2-6 and V is TRBV4-2, with D tentatively TRBD2 (5 bases). The germline gives CDR1 LGHNA, CDR2 YNFKEQ. Deletions cut 0 bases from V and 2 bases from J, with 8 bases between. This CDR3 is 16 amino acids long. CDR3 sequence (DNA): TGTGCCAGCAGCCAAGATGACGGGGCTGGGGCCAACGTCCTGACTTTC. This gives the protein CASSQDDGAGANVLTF.

The V gene is TRBV19, the J gene TRBJ2-1; TRBD1 aligns across 7 bases. The CDR3 is made up of 14 amino acids. Germline CDR1 is LNHDA and CDR2 is SQIVND (reference sequence). The V segment lost 5 bases and the J segment 3 bases; nucleotides outside the gene matches: 4. CDR3 DNA sequence: TGTGCCAGTAGTCCCAGGACAGGCTACAATGAGCAGTTCTTC. Translated: CASSPRTGYNEQFF. Based on the CDR3 plus reference TRBV19 and TRBJ2-1, the full variable domain is DGGITQSPKYLFRKEGQNVTLSCEQNLNHDAMYWYRQDPGQGLRLIYYSQIVNDFQKGDIAEGYSVSREKKESFPLTVTSAQKNPTAFYLCASSPRTGYNEQFFGPGTRLTVL.

This chain's CDR3 is CSARDWEGTNEKLFF. The CDR3 DNA sequence: TGCAGTGCTAGAGACTGGGAGGGAACTAATGAAAAACTGTTTTTT. The genes are TRBV20-1 and TRBJ1-4; D is uncertain. The germline V gene encodes CDR1 DFQATT and CDR2 SNEGSKA (reference sequence). The ends were cut back, 0 bases at V and 1 base at J, with 9 bases in the middle. This CDR3 region has 15 residues.

The chain joins TRBV11-2 to TRBJ2-2; TRBD2 matches 12 bases. The V and J ends lost 1 base and 2 bases, in that order; junction bases with no gene match: 2. CDR3 size: 17 residues. Germline V CDR1 and CDR2: SGHAT, FQNNGV. The CDR3 DNA reads as TGTGCCAGCAGCTTAGGACTAGCGGGGGCAAACACCGGGGAGCTGTTTTTT. Its protein is CASSLGLAGANTGELFF.

This clonotype was detected a few times. CDR3: CASRKGGGLNEQFF. The CDR3 DNA is TGTGCCAGCAGGAAGGGGGGGGGGCTTAATGAGCAGTTCTTC. The chain combines TRBV7-9 with TRBJ2-1; maybe TRBD2 (7 bases). V lost 6 bases and J 7 bases, leaving 16 bases between the germline ends. The CDR3 is made up of 14 amino acids. CDR1 and CDR2 from the germline V gene are SEHNR and FQNEAQ (reference sequence).

The chain carries TRBV7-9 and TRBJ2-7; TRBD1 matches at 9 bases. Germline lookup yields CDR1 SEHNR and CDR2 FQNEAQ (reference sequence). V lost 5 bases to trimming and J lost 4 bases; unmatched junction nucleotides: 6. The CDR3 length is 14 residues. The CDR3 here is CASSILDRGYEQYV. The CDR3 region has the DNA TGTGCCAGCAGCATTCTGGACAGGGGATACGAGCAGTACGTC.

This chain joins TRBV6-7 and TRBJ2-2; possible D gene TRBD2, 5 bases. TRBV6-7 is classed as an ORF, of uncertain function. This CDR3 contains 13 residues. V gave up 7 bases and J gave up 7 bases, with 13 bases separating them. In nucleotides, the CDR3 is TGTGCCAGCACCCGCCGAGGGAACGGGGAGCTGTTTTTT. Protein sequence: CASTRRGNGELFF.

This clonotype was observed a handful of times. The chain links TRBV7-9 to TRBJ1-2; TRBD1 might be the D (5 bases). The CDR3 runs 13 residues. In germline, CDR1 is SEHNR, CDR2 FQNEAQ (reference sequence). Trimming cost V 5 bases and J 7 bases, with 14 bases left between them. The CDR3 DNA is TGTGCCAGCAGCCGTCCGGGGGTATTTGGCTACACCTTC. Protein product: CASSRPGVFGYTF. The full variable domain, in which reference TRBV7-9 and TRBJ1-2 provide the parts outside the CDR3, is DTGVSQNPRHKITKRGQNVTFRCDPISEHNRLYWYRQTLGQGPEFLTYFQNEAQLEKSRLLSDRFSAERPKGSFSTLEIQRTEQGDSAMYLCASSRPGVFGYTFGSGTRLTVV.

Remarks on this clonotype: An end of the junction does not agree with germline; a read error may underlie this. The V gene is TRBV7-7, the J gene TRBJ2-2; D unclear. Germline CDR1 reads SSHAT; CDR2 reads FNYEAQ (reference sequence). The CDR3 spans 14 residues. The CDR3 spells CASSSSSFTGELFF. The CDR3 DNA is TGTGCTAGCAGTTCTAGTAGTTTCACCGGGGAGCTGTTTTTT.

CDR3: CASSGGRGTGELFF. The CDR3 DNA sequence: TGCGCCAGCAGCGGGGGGCGCGGCACCGGGGAGCTGTTTTTT. The chain couples TRBV4-1 to TRBJ2-2; perhaps D is TRBD1 or TRBD2 (6 bases each). Per the germline V gene, CDR1 is MGHRA and CDR2 is YSYEKL. Trimming removed 5 bases at V and 4 bases at J, with 11 bases between. The CDR3 loop spans 14 amino acids.

The rearrangement uses TRBV5-1 and TRBJ2-2; D assignment may be TRBD1 or TRBD2 (5 bases each). The germline V gene encodes CDR1 SGHRS and CDR2 YFSETQ. With 4 bases removed from V and 7 bases from J, the gap between germline ends came to 20 bases. The CDR3 has 16 amino acids. CDR3 bases: TGCGCCAGCAGCCTCTACGTCCCGGGACCGATCGGGGAGCTGTTTTTT. It codes for CASSLYVPGPIGELFF.

This clonotype appeared many times. The chain has TRBV7-9 and TRBJ1-2, with D tentatively TRBD1 (6 bases). The CDR3 loop spans 14 amino acids. The germline gives CDR1 SEHNR, CDR2 FQNEAQ (reference sequence). V was trimmed by 1 base and J by 2 bases, leaving 8 bases between them. The CDR3 loop is CASSLGGANYGYTF. In nucleotides, the CDR3 is TGTGCCAGCAGCTTAGGGGGGGCGAACTATGGCTACACCTTC.

This clonotype occurred a few times. V is TRBV6-6 and J is TRBJ2-7, with a possible D match to TRBD2 (5 bases). CDR3 length: 13 residues. Germline V CDR1 and CDR2: MNHNY, SVGAGI (reference sequence). Trimming removed 5 bases at V and 5 bases at J, with 13 bases between. As DNA, the CDR3 is TGTGCCAGCAGTATCGGGGTTTTAGACGAGCAGTACTTC. Encoded protein: CASSIGVLDEQYF.

This clonotype was observed a few times. The chain carries TRBV4-1 and TRBJ1-2; 8 bases match TRBD1. The V and J ends lost 3 bases and 8 bases, in that order; junction bases with no gene match: 5. From germline, CDR1 is MGHRA and CDR2 YSYEKL. The CDR3 has 13 amino acids. This CDR3 is CASSHPTGEGYTF. The DNA for the CDR3 is TGCGCCAGCAGCCACCCGACAGGGGAAGGCTACACCTTC.

This clonotype was detected a few times. The J gene is TRBJ2-2, the V gene TRBV19, with 8 nucleotides matching TRBD1. CDR1 is LNHDA, CDR2 SQIVND, per germline (reference sequence). The ends lost 5 bases at V and 0 bases at J; junction bases unmatched: 8. The CDR3 loop spans 17 amino acids. The CDR3 nucleotides read TGTGCCAGTAGTCTTTCCGGACAGGGATCGAACACCGGGGAGCTGTTTTTT. This encodes CASSLSGQGSNTGELFF.

CDR3 sequence reads: CSARPPSTPYEQYF. Written as DNA, the CDR3 is TGCAGTGCTAGACCGCCATCTACACCTTACGAGCAGTACTTC. The V gene is TRBV20-1, the J gene TRBJ2-7; D is ambiguous. This CDR3 spans 14 amino acids. Trimming took off 2 bases at V and 4 bases at J, with 15 bases between the two ends. The germline gives CDR1 DFQATT, CDR2 SNEGSKA (reference sequence).

The J gene is TRBJ2-6, the V gene TRBV2; 8 nucleotides agree with TRBD1. V dropped 4 bases and J dropped 5; count of bases not matched to a gene: 16. The CDR3 extends over 19 amino acids. CDR1 SNHLY and CDR2 FYNNEI come from the germline V gene. CDR3 DNA sequence: TGTGCCAGCAGTGGCCAAGGGGGACAGGCTTTTCTCCGGGCCAACGTCCTGACTTTC. Amino acids: CASSGQGGQAFLRANVLTF.